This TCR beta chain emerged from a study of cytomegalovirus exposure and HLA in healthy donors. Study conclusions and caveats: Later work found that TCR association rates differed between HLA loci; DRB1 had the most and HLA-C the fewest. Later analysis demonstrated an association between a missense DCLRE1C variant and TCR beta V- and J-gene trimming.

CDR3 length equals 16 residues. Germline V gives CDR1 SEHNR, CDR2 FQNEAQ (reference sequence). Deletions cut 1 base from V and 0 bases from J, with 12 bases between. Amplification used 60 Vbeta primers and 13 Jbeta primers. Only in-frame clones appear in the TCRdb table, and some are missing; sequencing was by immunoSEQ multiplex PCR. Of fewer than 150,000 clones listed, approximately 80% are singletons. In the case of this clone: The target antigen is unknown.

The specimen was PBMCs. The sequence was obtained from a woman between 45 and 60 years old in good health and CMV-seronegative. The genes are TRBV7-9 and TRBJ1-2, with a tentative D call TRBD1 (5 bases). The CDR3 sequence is CASSLDWGVANYGYTF. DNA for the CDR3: TGTGCCAGCAGCTTAGATTGGGGGGTAGCTAACTATGGCTACACCTTC.